This TCR beta chain was found in a study of blood T cell repertoires in COVID-19. About the study: T cells, B-cell-depleted T cells, or PBMCs provided the cDNA or gDNA that served as material.

The method was immunoSEQ multiplex PCR; TCRdb's version includes in-frame clones alone and lacks a portion of them. The sample holds hundreds of thousands of clones, 87% seen once. Trimming took 2 bases from V and 3 from J; bases not matched to a gene: 7. From germline, CDR1 is SGHNT and CDR2 YYREEE (reference sequence). The CDR3 has 16 amino acids. This TCR derives from a woman younger than 35 with acute COVID-19. Sequenced: PBMCs or T cells enriched from blood (not recorded which). The genes are TRBV5-4 and TRBJ2-7, with 11 bases identical to TRBD2. CDR3 sequence: CASSFTSGSNLYEQYF. The CDR3, as DNA: TGTGCCAGCAGCTTTACTAGCGGGAGCAATCTCTACGAGCAGTACTTC.